This TCR beta chain was retrieved from a study of beta chain features in type 1 diabetes. Across the whole study: The samples had 90 million to 130 million sorted cells examined in all. Study conclusions and caveats: Fewer insertions but more deletions were seen at VDJ junctions in type 1 diabetes patients. Type 1 diabetes patients had moderately but significantly shorter TCRB CDR3s in all four CD4+ subsets.

The CDR3 consists of 13 residues. Germline lookup yields CDR1 SGHNT and CDR2 YYREEE (reference sequence). Trimming removed 0 bases from V and 4 bases from J, with 5 bases in between. Note on this clone: Antigen unknown.

The authors sorted CD4+ naive, central memory, regulatory and stem cell-like memory cells via CD45RO/CCR7/CD25/CD127/CD95/CD27. Reverse transcribing all isolated RNA meant expressed TCRB transcripts were sequenced. This table comes from immunoSEQ multiplex PCR, and its TCRdb copy is limited to in-frame clones, with some not included. This table has approximately 160,000 clones, approximately 10% appearing once. The rearrangement uses TRBV5-4 and TRBJ1-5; D gene ambiguous. This receptor was taken from a man between 25 and 39 years old with type 1 diabetes. The sample taken for sequencing was central memory CD4+ T cells from blood. The CDR3 sequence is CASSLDRNQPQHF. For the CDR3, the DNA is TGTGCCAGCAGCTTGGACAGAAATCAGCCCCAGCATTTT.